This T cell receptor (beta chain) was captured by sequencing in a study of regulatory T cells in long-lasting Graves disease. Study as a whole: More than 5 years of antithyroid drugs with positive TSH receptor antibodies defined persistent Graves' disease. Whole-study results and caveats: Persistent Graves' patients possessed reduced TCR diversity relative to recently diagnosed ones. Exclusively peripheral blood, rather than thyroid tissue, was studied.

This clonotype was counted a few times. What it recognizes is unknown. Time point reported: persistent/refractory GD, antithyroid drugs over 5 years with positive TRAb. With RNA extracted from PBMCs as input, the TCR library was made. Graves' disease diagnosis used American Thyroid Association guidelines. The CDR3 is made up of 13 amino acids. From germline, CDR1 is LNHDA and CDR2 SQIVND (reference sequence). The V and J ends lost 5 bases and 8 bases respectively, with 15 bases between them. Building the TCR beta libraries relied on iRepertoire HTBI primers, and CDR3 regions underwent Arm-PCR. TCRdb used MiXCR to reprocess the multiplex PCR reads, holding one entry per CDR3 protein. The profile shows 400,000 or so distinct CDR3 sequences, less than 25% of them singletons.

This TCR was recovered from a female donor with Graves disease. The chain recombines TRBV19 with TRBJ1-1, with D tentatively TRBD1 (6 bases). The source was peripheral blood mononuclear cells (PBMCs), collected when the disease was refractory, from a patient treated with antithyroid drugs. CDR3 DNA sequence: TGTGCCAGTAGTGTACAGGGTTCTATGGAAGCTTTCTTT. It encodes CASSVQGSMEAFF. Full variable domain (rest looked up from reference TRBV19 and TRBJ1-1): DGGITQSPKYLFRKEGQNVTLSCEQNLNHDAMYWYRQDPGQGLRLIYYSQIVNDFQKGDIAEGYSVSREKKESFPLTVTSAQKNPTAFYLCASSVQGSMEAFFGQGTRLTVV.